Each of the 17 T cell receptor beta chains below was sequenced from the same sample in a study of response to subunit inactivated influenza vaccine. TCRdb re-analysed the RT-PCR reads in MiXCR, keeping a single row per CDR3 protein. The table has around 600,000 distinct CDR3 sequences, about 10% seen once. The sample was also reused in another study, on T cells expressing NK-cell markers. This second study says: TCR beta libraries carry UMIs added by 5'RACE template switching.

Sequencing was performed on PBMCs from blood, taken on the day of vaccination. The receptors here all came from a man between 50 and 59 years old who received an inactivated influenza vaccine.

This sequence joins TRBV6-2 or TRBV6-3 and TRBJ2-3; 12 positions agree with TRBD2. V trimming: 2 bases; J trimming: 7 bases; junction bases outside the gene matches: 13. CDR3 length equals 18 residues. Germline V gene data show CDR1 as MNHEY and CDR2 as SVGEGT. The CDR3 region has the DNA TGTGCCAGCAGTTACCCCGTCGAGACTAGCGGGAGCCGTTATACGCAGTATTTT. Protein: CASSYPVETSGSRYTQYF.

In this sample, this clonotype turned up a few times. This chain uses TRBV5-1 with TRBJ2-7, with D possibly matching TRBD2 (5 bases). From germline, CDR1 is SGHRS and CDR2 YFSETQ. This CDR3 is 14 amino acids long. V lost 1 base to trimming and J lost 6 bases, with 14 bases between them. The CDR3 is CASSLLSSQFEQYF. In DNA, the CDR3 is TGCGCCAGCAGCTTGCTATCTAGCCAATTCGAGCAGTACTTC.

The V gene is TRBV7-9, the J gene TRBJ2-7; D is perhaps TRBD1 or TRBD2 (5 bases each). The length of the CDR3 is 16 residues. Trimming took off 5 bases at V and 0 bases at J, with 17 bases between the two ends. CDR1 and CDR2 (germline): SEHNR, FQNEAQ (reference sequence). The CDR3 DNA follows: TGTGCCAGCAGCCCGGGATCCCAGGGAAGCTCCTACGAGCAGTACTTC. This encodes CASSPGSQGSSYEQYF.

The sample holds a few counts of this clonotype. The rearrangement joins TRBV12-3 or TRBV12-4 to TRBJ2-3; 7 nucleotides align to TRBD2. J was trimmed by 3 bases and V by 3 bases; bases with no gene match: 9. The CDR3 covers 16 residues. The CDR3 DNA follows: TGTGCCAGCAGTTTGGGGGGGACCCCGCTTACAGATACGCAGTATTTT. The encoded protein is CASSLGGTPLTDTQYF.

V gene TRBV15 combines with J gene TRBJ2-3, with D tentatively TRBD1 (8 bases). The CDR3 length is 17 residues. From germline, CDR1 is LNHNV and CDR2 YYDKDF (reference sequence). Trimming took 1 base from V and 0 from J, leaving 14 bases between them. The DNA of the CDR3 is TGTGCCACCAGCAGAGGGACAGGGACTACTAGCACAGATACGCAGTATTTT. It codes for CATSRGTGTTSTDTQYF.

The rearrangement uses TRBV6-6 and TRBJ2-1; no firm D call. Germline values: CDR1 MNHNY, CDR2 SVGAGI (reference sequence). V lost 5 bases to trimming and J lost 9 bases, with 11 bases between them. The CDR3 is 12 amino acids. The CDR3 DNA follows: TGTGCCAGCAGTCCCCTTTTCAGTGAGCAGTTCTTC. It yields the protein CASSPLFSEQFF.

This clonotype was recorded a few times. V is TRBV28 and J is TRBJ2-3; D is possibly TRBD1 (5 bases). The V end lost 6 bases, the J end lost 3 bases, and 16 bases lay between the germline ends. Germline values: CDR1 MDHEN, CDR2 SYDVKM. The CDR3 runs 15 residues. CDR3 sequence reads: CASRATGVWTDTQYF. The CDR3 DNA reads as TGTGCCAGCAGAGCTACAGGAGTCTGGACAGATACGCAGTATTTT.

This clonotype was seen more than once but under ten times. This sequence joins TRBV7-2 and TRBJ1-2, with D unclear. In germline, CDR1 is SGHTA, CDR2 FQGNSA. The CDR3 is made up of 13 amino acids. The ends were cut back, 1 base at V and 5 bases at J, with 8 bases in the middle. CDR3 sequence reads: CASSLGLVYGYTF. In DNA form, the CDR3 reads TGTGCCAGCAGCTTAGGATTAGTGTATGGCTACACCTTC.

The rearrangement joins TRBV28 to TRBJ2-3; D remains unclear. The CDR3 totals 16 residues. The germline CDR1 and CDR2 sequences are MDHEN and SYDVKM. The ends were cut back, 6 bases at V and 0 bases at J, with 16 bases in the middle. The CDR3 DNA follows: TGTGCCAGCAGCTATTACGGAGATGTGAGCACAGATACGCAGTATTTT. It encodes CASSYYGDVSTDTQYF.

The gene calls are TRBV15 and TRBJ1-1; tentatively, D is TRBD1 (5 bases). Germline lookup yields CDR1 LNHNV and CDR2 YYDKDF (reference sequence). The CDR3 is 13 amino acids. V was cut by 0 bases and J by 7 bases, with 9 bases left in between. The CDR3 loop is CATSRDRVGEAFF. The CDR3 DNA reads as TGTGCCACCAGCAGAGACAGGGTGGGTGAAGCTTTCTTT. The entire variable domain, with the rest obtained from reference TRBV15 and TRBJ1-1, is as follows: DAMVIQNPRYQVTQFGKPVTLSCSQTLNHNVMYWYQQKSSQAPKLLFHYYDKDFNNEADTPDNFQSRRPNTSFCFLDIRSPGLGDTAMYLCATSRDRVGEAFFGQGTRLTVV.

The chain has TRBV11-2 and TRBJ2-1, with 11 bases identical to TRBD2. The length of the CDR3 is 17 residues. The germline V gene encodes CDR1 SGHAT and CDR2 FQNNGV. V was pared by 4 bases and J by 9 bases, with 14 bases of the junction left unmatched. CDR3 amino acids: CASSSRVPTSGSIEQFF. The CDR3 DNA reads as TGTGCCAGCAGCTCCCGCGTACCCACTAGCGGGAGTATTGAGCAGTTCTTC.

The V gene is TRBV5-1, the J gene TRBJ2-5; 9 bases map to TRBD1. Trimming removed 2 bases from V and 2 bases from J; junction bases left unmatched: 7. The CDR3 loop spans 16 amino acids. Germline assignment: CDR1 SGHRS and CDR2 YFSETQ. The CDR3, as DNA: TGCGCCAGCAGCTTCTACGGACAGGGGACTCAAGAGACCCAGTACTTC. Protein: CASSFYGQGTQETQYF.

This clonotype was picked up many times. The chain recombines TRBV5-1 with TRBJ2-7; perhaps D is TRBD1 or TRBD2 (5 bases each). Trimming left V 1 base short and J 0 bases short, with 17 bases between. The CDR3 is 17 residues long. Germline V gene sequence: CDR1 SGHRS, CDR2 YFSETQ. CDR3 amino acids: CASSLSGAGMSSYEQYF. The CDR3 DNA reads as TGCGCCAGCAGCTTGTCTGGGGCGGGTATGAGCTCCTACGAGCAGTACTTC.

In this sample, this clonotype turned up a few times. V usage is TRBV10-3 and J usage is TRBJ2-3; TRBD2 matches 9 bases. This CDR3 comprises 16 residues. With V trimmed by 2 bases and J by 2 bases, 5 bases remained unmatched. CDR1 is ENHRY and CDR2 is SYGVKD in the germline V gene. The CDR3 is CAISEILAGSTDTQYF. Here the CDR3 DNA reads TGTGCCATCAGTGAGATTCTAGCGGGATCCACAGATACGCAGTATTTT.

The genes are TRBV5-5 and TRBJ2-5; D is uncertain. V was trimmed by 4 bases and J by 5 bases, leaving 21 bases between them. Germline CDR1 reads SGHKS; CDR2 reads YYEKEE (reference sequence). This CDR3 has 16 residues. The CDR3 DNA reads as TGTGCCAGCAGCAGCTTTCAAGCTGGCCGTCGTGAGACCCAGTACTTC. Its translation: CASSSFQAGRRETQYF.

This sequence joins TRBV21-1 and TRBJ2-5. TRBV21-1 is noted as a pseudogene. This CDR3 spans 13 amino acids. The CDR3 loop reads CASNLLKEETQYF. The CDR3 DNA reads as TGTGCCAGCAACTTACTGAAAGAAGAGACCCAGTACTTC.

V is TRBV29-1 and J is TRBJ2-5; D unresolved. The CDR3 spans 12 residues. Between the trimmed V and J ends, which lost 8 bases and 4 bases, there was a span of 14 bases. Per the germline V gene, CDR1 is SQVTM and CDR2 is ANQGSEA. The CDR3 loop is CSFLRTRETQYF. For the CDR3, the DNA is TGCAGCTTCCTACGGACGCGAGAGACCCAGTACTTC.